This note documents a single TCR beta chain sequence. In the original processing: Scientists estimated how many nucleated cells there were by amplifying reference gene primers. Clones were read by immunoSEQ multiplex PCR, and TCRdb kept only the in-frame ones, dropping some. V and J calls and clone size come straight from that table; D and trimming were deduced from the DNA. The data hold about 170,000 clones, with approximately 86% observed a single time. V dropped 3 bases and J dropped 7 bases, with 13 bases sitting between them. This CDR3 is 13 amino acids long. Germline assignment: CDR1 LGHDT and CDR2 YNNKEL (reference sequence). The source of the sample is a study of blood T cell repertoires in COVID-19. Study overall: Spain, Italy and the United States supplied samples that represented acute and convalescent COVID-19. PBMCs, B-cell-depleted T cells, or T cells were the source of the cDNA or gDNA that made up the material.

Specimen: peripheral blood. The TCR comes from a woman aged 80 or older with active or convalescent COVID-19. This chain uses TRBV3-1 (or the pseudogene TRBV3-2) with TRBJ2-7; D is ambiguous. The CDR3 DNA reads TGTGCCAGCAGCCAGTATGCTACGAGGGAGCAGTACTTC. Translating it yields CASSQYATREQYF.